The clone carrying this T cell receptor (beta chain) occurred a few times. The data derive from a study of PD-1 blockade in classical Hodgkin lymphoma. CDR1 and CDR2 from the germline V gene are LGHNT and FRNRAP. This CDR3 contains 18 residues. The J segment lost 0 bases and the V segment lost 2 bases, leaving 11 bases of the junction unmatched. This table comes from immunoSEQ multiplex PCR, and its TCRdb copy is limited to in-frame clones, with some not included. The sample has about 50,000 clones, around 89% seen once. Following autologous stem cell transplantation, relapse occurred in every patient, and exposure to brentuximab vedotin varied.

The sequence was obtained from a human donor with classical Hodgkin lymphoma. The source material was peripheral blood mononuclear cells (PBMCs), sampled before the second cycle of nivolumab. The chain couples TRBV12-5 to TRBJ1-1; TRBD1 agrees at 8 bases. CDR3 sequence reads: CASGLSRRGLKMNTEAFF. For the CDR3, the DNA is TGTGCTAGTGGTTTGAGCCGCAGGGGGCTTAAGATGAACACTGAAGCTTTCTTT.